The TCR beta chain under discussion was sequenced for a study of response to subunit inactivated influenza vaccine. Study-wide results and caveats: Authors suggested seasonal influenza vaccinations each recruit few new T cells.

TCRdb itself ran the RT-PCR reads through MiXCR, one entry per CDR3 protein. The data contain under 550,000 distinct CDR3 sequences, 7.5% to 8.5% of them singletons. Turning to this clonotype: Its antigen is still unknown.

This sequence originates from a man between 50 and 69 years old who received an inactivated influenza vaccine. This specimen consisted of PBMCs from blood, obtained around 25 months after vaccination.

Written as DNA, the CDR3 is TGTGCCAGCAGCGCCGGGACGCAGTCTGAGCAGTACTTC. This codes for CASSAGTQSEQYF. J is TRBJ2-7 and V is TRBV12-3 or TRBV12-4; D is tentatively TRBD1 or TRBD2 (5 bases each). The CDR3 covers 13 residues. V lost 6 bases, J lost 7 bases, and 16 bases lay in between.